The clone carrying this T cell receptor beta chain was counted a single time. The data were obtained in a study of metastatic and nonmetastatic thyroid tumors. Overall study: Malignant and benign thyroid patients had repertoires compared in peripheral blood and tumor or nodule tissue.

MiXCR was used by TCRdb to re-call the PCR reads. The sample contains over 15,000 clones, roughly 32% of which appear only once. The CDR3 consists of 16 residues. Trimming removed 1 base at V and 7 bases at J, with 18 bases between. The germline CDR1 and CDR2 sequences are MGHRA and YSYEKL. None of the patients had undergone any treatment ahead of thyroid surgery. This receptor was taken from a female donor with papillary thyroid cancer or a benign thyroid nodule (not recorded which). Some clones in this sample may be carry-over from other donors' samples. The gene calls are TRBV4-1 and TRBJ2-3; TRBD1 is a possible D gene (7 bases). What was sequenced was tumor tissue. The CDR3 region is CASSQGGGGGSHTQYF. CDR3 nucleotides: TGCGCCAGCAGCCAAGGAGGGGGCGGAGGGAGCCATACGCAGTATTTT.